This entry is about one TCR beta chain. V lost 4 bases and J lost 3; bases outside the gene matches: 14. Germline V gene data show CDR1 as MNHEY and CDR2 as SMNVEV (reference sequence). The CDR3 is made up of 17 amino acids. Repertoires were generated with immunoSEQ multiplex PCR, while TCRdb's copy carries only in-frame clones and drops some. The sample comprises more than 85,000 clones, approximately 91% of which are singletons, and about 4% rests with the top ten. This sample was included in a study of blood T cell repertoires in COVID-19. On the study more broadly: Samples came from the United States, Italy and Spain, spanning acute and convalescent COVID-19.

The rearrangement joins TRBV27 to TRBJ2-7; 8 bases agree with TRBD1. What was sequenced was peripheral blood. This receptor was identified in a man younger than 30 with acute or convalescent COVID-19. The CDR3 is CASSSTSTGTGDYEQYF. The DNA of the CDR3 is TGTGCCAGCAGTTCCACTTCGACCGGGACAGGTGACTACGAGCAGTACTTC.